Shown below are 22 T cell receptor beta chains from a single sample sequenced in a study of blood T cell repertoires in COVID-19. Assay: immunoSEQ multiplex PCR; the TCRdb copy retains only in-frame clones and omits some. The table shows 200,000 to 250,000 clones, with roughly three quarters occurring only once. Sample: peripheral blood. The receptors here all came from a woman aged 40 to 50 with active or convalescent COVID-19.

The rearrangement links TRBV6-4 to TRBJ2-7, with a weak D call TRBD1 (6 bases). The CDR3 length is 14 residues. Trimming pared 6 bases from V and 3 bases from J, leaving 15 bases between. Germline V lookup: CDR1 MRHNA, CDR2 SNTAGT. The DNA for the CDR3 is TGTGCCAGCAGAACGCCGGACAGCTTCTACGAGCAGTACTTC. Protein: CASRTPDSFYEQYF.

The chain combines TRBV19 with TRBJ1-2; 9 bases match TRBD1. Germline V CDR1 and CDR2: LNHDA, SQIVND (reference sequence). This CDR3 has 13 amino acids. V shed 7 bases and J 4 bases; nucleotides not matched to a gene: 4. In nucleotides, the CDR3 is TGTGCCAGTAAGGGACAGGGCAGCTATGGCTACACCTTC. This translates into CASKGQGSYGYTF.

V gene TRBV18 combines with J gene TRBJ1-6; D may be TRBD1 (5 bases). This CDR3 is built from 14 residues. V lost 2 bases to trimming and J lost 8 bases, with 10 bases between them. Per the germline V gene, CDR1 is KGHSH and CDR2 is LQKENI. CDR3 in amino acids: CASSPGRVDSPLHF. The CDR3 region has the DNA TGTGCCAGCTCACCAGGCAGGGTGGATTCACCCCTCCACTTT.

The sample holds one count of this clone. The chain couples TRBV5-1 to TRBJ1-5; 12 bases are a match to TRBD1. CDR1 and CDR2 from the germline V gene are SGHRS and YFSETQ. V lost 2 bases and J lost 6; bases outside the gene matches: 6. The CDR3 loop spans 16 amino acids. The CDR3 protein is CASSLSGTGGGQPQHF. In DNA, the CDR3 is TGCGCCAGCAGCTTATCCGGGACAGGGGGCGGTCAGCCCCAGCATTTT.

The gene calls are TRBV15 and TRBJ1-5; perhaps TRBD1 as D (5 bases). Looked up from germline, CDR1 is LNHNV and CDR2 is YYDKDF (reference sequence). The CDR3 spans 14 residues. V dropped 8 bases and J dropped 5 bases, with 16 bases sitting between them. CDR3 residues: CATGQGGPHQPQHF. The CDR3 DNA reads TGTGCCACCGGGCAGGGCGGCCCCCATCAGCCCCAGCATTTT.

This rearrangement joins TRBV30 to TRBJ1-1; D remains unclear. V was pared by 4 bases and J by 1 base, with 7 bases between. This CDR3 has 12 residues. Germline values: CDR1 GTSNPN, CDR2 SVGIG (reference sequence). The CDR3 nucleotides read TGTGCCTGGAAAACAGCGAACACTGAAGCTTTCTTT. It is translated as CAWKTANTEAFF. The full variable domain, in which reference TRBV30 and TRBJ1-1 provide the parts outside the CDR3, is SQTIHQWPATLVQPVGSPLSLECTVEGTSNPNLYWYRQAAGRGLQLLFYSVGIGQISSEVPQNLSASRPQDRQFILSSKKLLLSDSGFYLCAWKTANTEAFFGQGTRLTVV.

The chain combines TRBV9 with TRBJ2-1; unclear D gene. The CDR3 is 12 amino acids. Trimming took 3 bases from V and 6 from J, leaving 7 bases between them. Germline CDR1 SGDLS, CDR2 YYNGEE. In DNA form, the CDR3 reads TGTGCCAGCAGCGCCTCAGGCAATGAGCAGTTCTTC. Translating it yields CASSASGNEQFF.

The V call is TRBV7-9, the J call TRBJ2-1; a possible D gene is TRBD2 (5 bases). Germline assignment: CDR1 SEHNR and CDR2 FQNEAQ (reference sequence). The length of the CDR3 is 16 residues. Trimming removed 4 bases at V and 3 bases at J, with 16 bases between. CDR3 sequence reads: CASSSLRGSLYNEQFF. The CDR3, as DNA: TGTGCCAGCAGCTCCCTCCGGGGTTCCCTCTACAATGAGCAGTTCTTC. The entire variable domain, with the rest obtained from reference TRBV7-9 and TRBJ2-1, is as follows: DTGVSQNPRHKITKRGQNVTFRCDPISEHNRLYWYRQTLGQGPEFLTYFQNEAQLEKSRLLSDRFSAERPKGSFSTLEIQRTEQGDSAMYLCASSSLRGSLYNEQFFGPGTRLTVL.

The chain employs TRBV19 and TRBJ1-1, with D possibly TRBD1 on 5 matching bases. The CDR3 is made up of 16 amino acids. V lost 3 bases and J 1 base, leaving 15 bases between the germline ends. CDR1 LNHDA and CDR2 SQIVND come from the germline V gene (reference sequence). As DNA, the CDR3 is TGTGCCAGTAGTATTAACCTTAGGACACCGAACACTGAAGCTTTCTTT. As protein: CASSINLRTPNTEAFF.

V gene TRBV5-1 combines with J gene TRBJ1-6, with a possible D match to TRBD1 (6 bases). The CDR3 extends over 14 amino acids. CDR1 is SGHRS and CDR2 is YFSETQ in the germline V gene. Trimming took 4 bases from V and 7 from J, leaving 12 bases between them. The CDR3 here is CASSPGQPNSPLHF. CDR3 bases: TGCGCCAGCAGCCCAGGACAGCCCAATTCACCCCTCCACTTT.

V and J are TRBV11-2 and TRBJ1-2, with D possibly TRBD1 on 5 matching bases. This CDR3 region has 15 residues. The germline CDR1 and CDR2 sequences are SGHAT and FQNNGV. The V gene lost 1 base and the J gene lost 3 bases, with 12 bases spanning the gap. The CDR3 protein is CASSLGLGVDYGYTF. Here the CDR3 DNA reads TGTGCCAGCAGCTTAGGGTTAGGGGTGGACTATGGCTACACCTTC.

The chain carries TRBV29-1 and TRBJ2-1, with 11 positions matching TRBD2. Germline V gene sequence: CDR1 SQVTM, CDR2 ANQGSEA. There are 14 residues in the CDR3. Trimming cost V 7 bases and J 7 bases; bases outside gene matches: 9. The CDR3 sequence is CSASLAGGINEQFF. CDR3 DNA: TGCAGCGCTTCCCTAGCGGGGGGAATAAATGAGCAGTTCTTC.

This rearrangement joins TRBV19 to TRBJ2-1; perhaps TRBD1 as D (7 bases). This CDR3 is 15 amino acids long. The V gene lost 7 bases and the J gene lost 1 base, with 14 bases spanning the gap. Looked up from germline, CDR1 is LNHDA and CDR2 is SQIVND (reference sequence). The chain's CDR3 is CASMSGGGSYNEQFF. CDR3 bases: TGTGCCAGTATGTCAGGGGGAGGATCCTACAATGAGCAGTTCTTC.

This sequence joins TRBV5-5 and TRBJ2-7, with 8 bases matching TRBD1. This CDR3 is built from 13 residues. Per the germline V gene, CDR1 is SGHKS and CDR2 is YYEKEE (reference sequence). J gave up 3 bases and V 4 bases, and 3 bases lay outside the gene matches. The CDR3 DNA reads TGTGCCAGCAGCCGACAGGGGAACTACGAGCAGTACTTC. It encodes CASSRQGNYEQYF.

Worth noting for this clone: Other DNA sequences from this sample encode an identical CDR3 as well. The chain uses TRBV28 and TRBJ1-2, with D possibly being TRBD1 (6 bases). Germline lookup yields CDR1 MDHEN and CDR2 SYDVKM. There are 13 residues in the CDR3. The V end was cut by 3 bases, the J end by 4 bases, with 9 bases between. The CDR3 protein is CASSFRGGYGYTF. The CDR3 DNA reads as TGTGCCAGCAGTTTCAGGGGCGGCTATGGCTACACCTTC.

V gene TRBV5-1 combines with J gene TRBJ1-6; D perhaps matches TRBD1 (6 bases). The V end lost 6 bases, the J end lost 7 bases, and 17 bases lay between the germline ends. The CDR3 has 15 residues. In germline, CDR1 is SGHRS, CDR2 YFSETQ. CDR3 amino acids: CASTARGGANSPLHF. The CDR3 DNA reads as TGCGCCAGCACCGCTCGGGGGGGCGCGAATTCACCCCTCCACTTT.

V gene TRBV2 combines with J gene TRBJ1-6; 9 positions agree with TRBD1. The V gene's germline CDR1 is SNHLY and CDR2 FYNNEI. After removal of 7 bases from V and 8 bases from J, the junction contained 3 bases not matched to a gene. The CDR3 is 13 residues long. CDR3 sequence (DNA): TGTGCCAGCAAGGGACAGGGAGATTCACCCCTCCACTTT. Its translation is CASKGQGDSPLHF.

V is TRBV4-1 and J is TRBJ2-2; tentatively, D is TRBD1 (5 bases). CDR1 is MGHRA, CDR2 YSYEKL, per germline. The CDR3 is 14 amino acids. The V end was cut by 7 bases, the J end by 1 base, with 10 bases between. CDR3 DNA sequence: TGCGCCAGCAAGGGGCGCGGGAACACCGGGGAGCTGTTTTTT. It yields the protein CASKGRGNTGELFF.

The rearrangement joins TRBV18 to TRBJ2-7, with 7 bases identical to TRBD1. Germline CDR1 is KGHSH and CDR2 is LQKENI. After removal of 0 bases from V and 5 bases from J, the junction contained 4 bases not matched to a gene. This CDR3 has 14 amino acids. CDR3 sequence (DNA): TGTGCCAGCTCACCACCGAGAGGGGGCCACGAGCAGTACTTC. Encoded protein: CASSPPRGGHEQYF.

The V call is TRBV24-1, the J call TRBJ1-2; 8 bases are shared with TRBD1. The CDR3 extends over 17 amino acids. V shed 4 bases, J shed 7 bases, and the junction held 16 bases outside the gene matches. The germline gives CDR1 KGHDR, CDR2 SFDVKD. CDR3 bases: TGTGCCACCAGTGACAGGACAGGGAGGAATGTCATAAGTGGCTACACCTTC. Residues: CATSDRTGRNVISGYTF.

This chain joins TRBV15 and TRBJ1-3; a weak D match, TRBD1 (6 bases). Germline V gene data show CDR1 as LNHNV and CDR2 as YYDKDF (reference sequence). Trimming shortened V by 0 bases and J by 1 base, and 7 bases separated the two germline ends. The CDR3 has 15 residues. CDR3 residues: CATSRDTGSGNTIYF. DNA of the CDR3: TGTGCCACCAGCAGAGATACAGGGTCTGGAAACACCATATATTTT.

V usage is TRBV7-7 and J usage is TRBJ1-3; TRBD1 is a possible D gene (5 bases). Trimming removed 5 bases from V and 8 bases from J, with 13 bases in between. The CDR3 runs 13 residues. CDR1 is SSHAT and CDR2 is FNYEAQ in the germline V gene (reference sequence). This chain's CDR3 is CASSPGRGDTIYF. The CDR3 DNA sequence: TGTGCCAGCAGCCCTGGGCGGGGGGACACCATATATTTT.